One and the same sample provided the 18 T cell receptor beta chains below, sequenced in a study of T cell responses to AZD1222 COVID-19 vaccine. Assay used: immunoSEQ multiplex PCR; TCRdb lists only in-frame clones, some missing. The sample lists approximately 180,000 clones; over 80% were seen once. The sample consisted of peripheral blood, taken on day 0 of AZD1222 vaccination. These receptors were obtained from an adult in good health.

The DNA for the CDR3 is TGTGCCAGCGCCCTACAAGTGGCTTTCTTT. It encodes CASALQVAFF. This chain links TRBV12-3 or TRBV12-4 with TRBJ1-1; D is uncertain. The CDR3 spans 10 residues. Trimming shortened V by 8 bases and J by 11 bases, and 12 bases separated the two germline ends.

The V gene is TRBV16, the J gene TRBJ2-2, with D hard to call. Germline values: CDR1 KGHSY, CDR2 FQNENV. This CDR3 has 15 amino acids. The germline V and J ends were trimmed by 1 base and 3 bases, with 9 bases remaining between them. The CDR3 spells CASSQLAQHTGELFF. CDR3 coding DNA: TGTGCCAGCAGCCAATTAGCACAGCACACCGGGGAGCTGTTTTTT.

In the case of this clone: Other DNA sequences in the sample encode the same CDR3. The chain employs TRBV5-6 and TRBJ2-1; 8 nucleotides align to TRBD1. Trimming removed 0 bases from V and 4 bases from J; junction bases left unmatched: 3. The CDR3 consists of 15 residues. Germline CDR1 reads SGHDT; CDR2 reads YYEEEE. The CDR3 is CASSLAGTGYNEQFF. CDR3 coding DNA: TGTGCCAGCAGCTTGGCCGGGACAGGTTACAATGAGCAGTTCTTC. Variable domain in full (rest from reference TRBV5-6 and TRBJ2-1): DAGVTQSPTHLIKTRGQQVTLRCSPKSGHDTVSWYQQALGQGPQFIFQYYEEEERQRGNFPDRFSGHQFPNYSSELNVNALLLGDSALYLCASSLAGTGYNEQFFGPGTRLTVL.

CDR3 loop: CASTPDSYSNQPQHF. Here the CDR3 DNA reads TGTGCCAGTACTCCGGACAGCTATAGCAATCAGCCCCAGCATTTT. The V and J genes are TRBV19 and TRBJ1-5, with D possibly TRBD1 on 6 matching bases. Looked up from germline, CDR1 is LNHDA and CDR2 is SQIVND (reference sequence). CDR3 length equals 15 residues. Trimming removed 7 bases from V and 0 bases from J, with 13 bases in between.

The chain carries TRBV24-1 and TRBJ1-2, with a weak D call TRBD1 (5 bases). Trimming took 4 bases from V and 8 from J, leaving 16 bases between them. CDR3 length: 14 amino acids. The germline gives CDR1 KGHDR, CDR2 SFDVKD. CDR3 sequence reads: CATSDPSGGRGYTF. The CDR3 DNA sequence: TGTGCCACCAGTGACCCGTCGGGGGGACGCGGCTACACCTTC.

This chain uses TRBV19 with TRBJ1-5; 8 nucleotides match TRBD1. The CDR3 sequence is 24 residues long. The V segment lost 3 bases and the J segment 1 base; nucleotides outside the gene matches: 29. Looked up from germline, CDR1 is LNHDA and CDR2 is SQIVND (reference sequence). CDR3 region: CASSMGVGQGARIGPGVSNQPQHF. As DNA, the CDR3 is TGTGCCAGTAGTATGGGAGTGGGGCAGGGGGCGCGTATTGGACCGGGGGTGAGCAATCAGCCCCAGCATTTT.

This clone was recorded only once. This chain uses TRBV7-8 with TRBJ2-7; D unclear. Germline V gene lookup returns CDR1 SGHVS and CDR2 FQNEAQ. Deletions cut 1 base from V and 0 bases from J, with 13 bases between. The CDR3 covers 16 residues. The CDR3 is CASSLVAGQASYEQYF. In DNA, the CDR3 is TGTGCCAGCAGCTTAGTTGCAGGCCAGGCCTCCTACGAGCAGTACTTC.

The gene calls are TRBV28 and TRBJ1-2, with D possibly matching TRBD1 (6 bases). Germline CDR1 is MDHEN and CDR2 is SYDVKM. The CDR3 length is 17 residues. The germline V and J ends were trimmed by 6 bases and 0 bases, with 20 bases remaining between them. The CDR3 DNA sequence: TGTGCCAGCAGCACCTCCGGTTCGAGGGGGACTAACTATGGCTACACCTTC. Residues: CASSTSGSRGTNYGYTF.

This CDR3 is CASSPERTGNEKLFF. CDR3 nucleotide sequence: TGTGCCAGCTCTCCGGAAAGGACGGGTAATGAAAAACTGTTTTTT. The chain combines TRBV2 with TRBJ1-4; D is unresolved. The V and J ends lost 8 bases and 4 bases respectively, with 17 bases between them. The CDR3 length is 15 residues. Germline CDR1 SNHLY, CDR2 FYNNEI.

The chain carries TRBV29-1 and TRBJ1-1, with unresolved D. Germline V lookup: CDR1 SQVTM, CDR2 ANQGSEA. Trimming removed 6 bases from V and 0 bases from J, with 8 bases in between. CDR3 length: 12 residues. The CDR3 nucleotides are TGCAGCGTGAGGAGGATGAACACTGAAGCTTTCTTT. Its protein is CSVRRMNTEAFF.

The chain uses TRBV5-4 and TRBJ2-7; tentative D call: TRBD1 (5 bases). The length of the CDR3 is 15 residues. Trimming took off 1 base at V and 5 bases at J, with 16 bases between the two ends. Germline V lookup: CDR1 SGHNT, CDR2 YYREEE (reference sequence). The CDR3 DNA is TGTGCCAGCAGCTTGATCTCTTCAGGGTCCGACGAGCAGTACTTC. Protein product: CASSLISSGSDEQYF.

The V and J genes are TRBV28 and TRBJ1-1; D gene ambiguous. V was shortened by 7 bases and J by 0 bases, with 15 bases between the two germline ends. CDR1 is MDHEN, CDR2 SYDVKM, per germline. This CDR3 has 15 amino acids. Written as DNA, the CDR3 is TGTGCCAGCATGAGTCTCCAGCTAATGAACACTGAAGCTTTCTTT. Translating gives CASMSLQLMNTEAFF.

The chain uses TRBV5-4 and TRBJ2-1; TRBD2 aligns across 11 bases. In germline, CDR1 is SGHNT, CDR2 YYREEE (reference sequence). The CDR3 has 18 amino acids. The V and J ends lost 2 bases and 7 bases, in that order; junction bases with no gene match: 14. The CDR3 DNA reads as TGTGCCAGCAGCTTATCTCGGGGACTAGCGGACTTGGGGAATGAGCAGTTCTTC. Its protein is CASSLSRGLADLGNEQFF.

The rearrangement links TRBV5-1 to TRBJ1-2; D is undetermined. Germline CDR1 SGHRS, CDR2 YFSETQ. The CDR3 is 14 residues long. Trimming pared 0 bases from V and 2 bases from J, leaving 8 bases between. The CDR3 DNA sequence: TGCGCCAGCAGCTTGGTAGACCTCAACTATGGCTACACCTTC. Its translation is CASSLVDLNYGYTF.

This sequence joins TRBV2 and TRBJ1-2; tentatively, D is TRBD1 (6 bases). There are 17 residues in the CDR3. Per the germline V gene, CDR1 is SNHLY and CDR2 is FYNNEI. Trimming pared 4 bases from V and 4 bases from J, leaving 22 bases between. CDR3 in DNA: TGTGCCAGCAGTGGCGGAGTTGGACAGCGGGATGGCTATGGCTACACCTTC. Translating it yields CASSGGVGQRDGYGYTF.

This chain connects TRBV6-5 to TRBJ1-2; 7 nucleotides line up with TRBD1. This CDR3 has 15 residues. In germline, CDR1 is MNHEY, CDR2 SVGAGI. V lost 2 bases to trimming and J lost 2 bases; unmatched junction nucleotides: 5. The CDR3 spells CASSYDRVTNYGYTF. CDR3 nucleotide sequence: TGTGCCAGCAGTTACGACAGGGTAACAAACTATGGCTACACCTTC.

This clone was observed once. This chain joins TRBV7-2 and TRBJ2-1; 12 bases are shared with TRBD2. V dropped 5 bases and J dropped 8; count of bases not matched to a gene: 7. Per germline, CDR1 SGHTA and CDR2 FQGNSA. CDR3 size: 15 residues. CDR3 coding DNA: TGTGCCAGCAGCCCCCGGACTAGCGGGGTACATGAGCAGTTCTTC. Translation: CASSPRTSGVHEQFF. The full variable domain, completed using reference TRBV7-2 and TRBJ2-1, is GAGVSQSPSNKVTEKGKDVELRCDPISGHTALYWYRQSLGQGLEFLIYFQGNSAPDKSGLPSDRFSAERTGGSVSTLTIQRTQQEDSAVYLCASSPRTSGVHEQFFGPGTRLTVL.

This sequence joins TRBV24-1 and TRBJ1-1; D uncertain. V was clipped by 6 bases and J by 11 bases, with 18 bases between them. Germline values: CDR1 KGHDR, CDR2 SFDVKD. This CDR3 comprises 13 residues. DNA for the CDR3: TGTGCCACCAGTCGGGTTGGAGAGGCCGGGGCTTTCTTT. It specifies CATSRVGEAGAFF.